One T cell receptor beta chain is described in this entry. Its specificity is not known. Trimming stripped 2 bases from V and 6 bases from J, with 14 bases between. The CDR3 has 14 residues. The germline gives CDR1 SNHLY, CDR2 FYNNEI. This entry belongs to a study of cytomegalovirus exposure and HLA in healthy donors. Regarding the study as a whole: In a later analysis, HLA-associated beta chains showed higher expansion and lower generation probabilities than comparable chains.

The PCR was carried out with 60 Vbeta primers and 13 Jbeta primers. The data were produced by immunoSEQ multiplex PCR, yet TCRdb's version contains in-frame clones alone and is incomplete. The sample holds tens of thousands of clones, roughly three fifths seen once. The receptor comes from a man in his thirties or forties in good health and CMV-seronegative. The chain couples TRBV2 to TRBJ2-7; maybe TRBD1 (5 bases). The sequencing input was PBMCs. The CDR3, as DNA: TGTGCCAGCAGTGAATCAAGGGGCGTTCCCGAGCAGTACTTC. As protein: CASSESRGVPEQYF.